These T cell receptor beta chains were read from a single sample in a study of blood T cell repertoires in COVID-19. Sequenced by immunoSEQ multiplex PCR; TCRdb stores in-frame clones only, minus some. This table has 250,000 to 300,000 clones, under 90% appearing once. The sequenced sample consisted of PBMCs or T cells enriched from blood (not recorded which). Source of these receptors: a woman in her forties or fifties who had been exposed to COVID-19. The CDR3 runs from the conserved cysteine through the conserved F or W.

>TRBV19|TRBJ2-7
CASSMRQGIYEQYF
>TRBV5-1|TRBJ2-5
CASSNGGTSGRKTQETQYF
>TRBV11-2|TRBJ1-1
CASSFGDREAFF
>TRBV28|TRBJ2-2
CASSGTGQGGTGELFF
>TRBV7-2|TRBJ2-7
CASSRSVKSYEQYF
>TRBV5-1|TRBJ2-1
CASSHRQGNNEQFF
>TRBV12-3/TRBV12-4|TRBJ2-2
CASSHRTGELFF
>TRBV7-8|TRBJ1-1
CASSLERQASWTEAFF
>TRBV19|TRBJ2-7
CASSVRTGTYEQYF
>TRBV5-5|TRBJ1-1
CASSMTGTGVTEAFF
>TRBV7-2|TRBJ1-5
CASSFRAGGYQPQHF
>TRBV28|TRBJ1-5
CASTPPGGFEVQPQHF
>TRBV28|TRBJ2-2
CASSSRTGNTGELFF
>TRBV3-1/TRBV3-2|TRBJ2-1
CASSQEFGNNEQFF
>TRBV5-1|TRBJ2-7
CASSLGDRTYEQYF
>TRBV4-1|TRBJ2-1
CASSPGLGYNEQFF
>TRBV7-9|TRBJ2-5
CASSPRTGGEETQYF
>TRBV5-5|TRBJ2-7
CASSLEVRTLLYEQYF
>TRBV3-1/TRBV3-2|TRBJ2-3
CASSLTWTTEGTDTQYF